Listed below are T cell receptor beta chains from one sample, sequenced in a study of cytomegalovirus exposure and HLA in healthy donors. Repertoires were generated with immunoSEQ multiplex PCR, while TCRdb's copy carries only in-frame clones and drops some. The sample lists some 180,000 clones; about 89% were seen once. The sequenced sample consisted of PBMCs. These receptors were obtained from a man aged 25-45 years in good health and CMV-seropositive. The CDR3 runs from the conserved cysteine through the conserved F or W. Each record gives: V gene, J gene, D gene, clone size, CDR3 protein, CDR3 DNA. D genes are given only for firm matches. Clone sizes are given selectively: once, few, many, or a class where the clone is expanded.

TRBV30,TRBJ1-4,TRBD1,NA,CAWGTGGDGEKLFF,TGTGCCTGGGGAACAGGGGGCGACGGTGAAAAACTGTTTTTT
TRBV5-1,TRBJ2-2,TRBD1,NA,CASSLAQGADTGELFF,TGCGCCAGCAGCTTGGCCCAGGGGGCGGACACCGGGGAGCTGTTTTTT
TRBV7-2,TRBJ2-3,NA,NA,CASSGSTDTQYF,TGTGCCAGCAGTGGAAGCACAGATACGCAGTATTTT
TRBV7-9,TRBJ2-7,NA,NA,CASSLESFHEQYF,TGTGCCAGCAGCTTAGAGAGTTTCCACGAGCAGTACTTC
TRBV5-4,TRBJ1-2,NA,NA,CASSLGGADYGYTF,TGTGCCAGCAGCTTGGGAGGGGCAGACTATGGCTACACCTTC
TRBV10-3,TRBJ2-7,NA,NA,CAISRDGGSYEQYF,TGTGCCATCAGTAGGGACGGCGGCTCCTACGAGCAGTACTTC
TRBV15,TRBJ2-5,NA,NA,CATSRSQLAAQETQYF,TGTGCCACCAGCAGATCCCAGTTGGCAGCCCAAGAGACCCAGTACTTC
TRBV6-5,TRBJ2-2,NA,NA,CASSSGSYTGELFF,TGTGCCAGCAGTTCCGGGAGTTACACCGGGGAGCTGTTTTTT
TRBV7-2,TRBJ2-7,TRBD2,NA,CASSLASGRSAYEQYF,TGTGCCAGCAGCTTAGCAAGCGGGAGAAGTGCCTACGAGCAGTACTTC
TRBV4-2,TRBJ1-3,NA,NA,CASSQDGGQYGNTIYF,TGTGCCAGCAGCCAAGATGGGGGACAATATGGAAACACCATATATTTT
TRBV27,TRBJ2-1,TRBD2,NA,CASSVVYGGGSNEQFF,TGTGCCAGCAGCGTTGTTTATGGGGGGGGGTCGAATGAGCAGTTCTTC
TRBV30,TRBJ1-1,NA,NA,CAWSKMNTEAFF,TGTGCCTGGAGTAAGATGAACACTGAAGCTTTCTTT
TRBV5-4,TRBJ2-1,NA,few,CASSLDYDEQFF,TGTGCCAGCAGCTTGGATTACGATGAGCAGTTCTTC
TRBV5-1,TRBJ2-3,TRBD1,once,CASSYRTGVSDTQYF,TGCGCCAGCAGCTACCGGACAGGGGTGTCGGATACGCAGTATTTT
TRBV19,TRBJ1-2,NA,NA,CASSSYPATVGGYTF,TGTGCCAGTAGTTCCTACCCGGCGACGGTTGGTGGCTACACCTTC
TRBV7-6,TRBJ1-1,NA,NA,CASSQLGAVTEAFF,TGTGCCAGCAGCCAATTAGGGGCTGTCACTGAAGCTTTCTTT
TRBV19,TRBJ2-2,NA,NA,CATSESGLLFF,TGTGCCACCTCAGAGAGTGGGTTGTTGTTTTTT
TRBV4-2,TRBJ2-7,TRBD1,NA,CASSQEIRGREQYF,TGTGCCAGCAGCCAAGAGATAAGGGGGCGCGAGCAGTACTTC
TRBV5-8,TRBJ1-2,NA,NA,CASSGLGGVPSGYTF,TGTGCCAGCAGCGGACTCGGGGGGGTACCTTCTGGCTACACCTTC
TRBV7-6,TRBJ2-1,NA,NA,CASSSGDRAYNEQFF,TGTGCCAGCAGCTCCGGGGATCGGGCCTACAATGAGCAGTTCTTC